A selection of T cell receptor beta chains follows, all from one sample in a study of shared clonotypes between healthy human individuals. Here immunoSEQ multiplex PCR was the method, and the copy in TCRdb shows in-frame clones only, minus some. The top ten clones hold approximately 1.2% of a sample with 1.5 million to 2.5 million clones, around 96% of them seen once. The sequenced material came from naive CD8+ T cells sorted from blood. These receptors all stem from a man in his late teens or twenties in good health. Each CDR3 is given with its conserved first and last residue. Each record gives: V gene, J gene, CDR3 protein.

TRBV27	TRBJ1-1	CASSPGRSTEAFF
TRBV27	TRBJ1-1	CASSLTRTGRAEAFF
TRBV18	TRBJ1-1	CASAGGANTEAFF
TRBV5-4	TRBJ2-3	CASSSPVQGVSTDTQYF
TRBV5-1	TRBJ2-1	CASSLLAGGGNEQFF
TRBV9	TRBJ2-1	CASSVEAGAYNEQFF
TRBV19	TRBJ1-1	CASSEYRGLGTEAFF
TRBV6-5	TRBJ2-4	CASSFGRGIQYF
TRBV28	TRBJ1-6	CASKGQGGSPLHF
TRBV15	TRBJ2-7	CATSEDWGARSYEQYF
TRBV27	TRBJ2-7	CASSASAGQHSYEQYF
TRBV30	TRBJ2-7	CAWSVPSGTLESYEQYF
TRBV2	TRBJ1-1	CASSEAGLPEAFF
TRBV6-5	TRBJ1-4	CASTETAEAEKLFF
TRBV6-4	TRBJ1-4	CASSEGRGVSNEKLFF
TRBV11-2	TRBJ2-7	CARASLAGPEQYF
TRBV13	TRBJ1-4	CASSPTGGAGEKLFF
TRBV4-1	TRBJ2-7	CASSRGNSGSSYEQYF
TRBV5-6	TRBJ2-3	CASSLEQGVTDTQYF
TRBV7-8	TRBJ2-2	CASSLAPVASLTGELFF
TRBV4-1	TRBJ2-7	CASSQAPGLSEQYF
TRBV5-6	TRBJ2-1	CASSWGGTGTFEIF
TRBV18	TRBJ2-7	CASSESAGGPGEQYF
TRBV30	TRBJ2-2	CNENGRRANTGELFF
TRBV6-1	TRBJ2-2	CALYSRGFTGELFF
TRBV10-3	TRBJ1-2	CAISGQAEGGYTF
TRBV19	TRBJ2-1	CASSITGVSYNEQFF